These T cell receptor beta chains were read from a single sample in a study of control samples from healthy donors and cancer patients. Measured with immunoSEQ multiplex PCR; TCRdb has only the in-frame clones, and not every one. Of tens of thousands of clones listed, 70% to 90% are singletons. The source material was blood. The receptors originated from a man aged 45 to 65 in good health. Both conserved end residues are part of each CDR3. The D gene is left open where the match is weak. A clone size is listed for some rows: how often the clone was seen (once, few, many), or a class if it is expanded.

clone_size	d_call	v_call	j_call	cdr3_aa	cdr3_nt
.	.	TRBV4-3	TRBJ1-1	CASSLYTYTEAFF	TGCGCCAGCAGCCTCTACACGTACACTGAAGCTTTCTTT
.	.	TRBV5-1	TRBJ2-7	CASSLTGLSYEQYF	TGCGCCAGCAGCTTGACAGGGCTCTCCTACGAGCAGTACTTC
.	.	TRBV4-3	TRBJ1-5	CASSQDYGGTQPQHF	TGCGCCAGCAGCCAAGATTATGGGGGGACTCAGCCCCAGCATTTT
few	.	TRBV6-2/TRBV6-3	TRBJ2-5	CASSYPETQYF	TGTGCCAGCAGTTACCCAGAGACCCAGTACTTC
.	TRBD2	TRBV5-6	TRBJ2-5	CASSRLAGGMETQYF	TGTGCCAGCAGCCGCCTAGCGGGGGGGATGGAGACCCAGTACTTC
.	.	TRBV12-3/TRBV12-4	TRBJ2-3	CASSLSGTDTQYF	TGTGCCAGCAGTTTAAGCGGCACAGATACGCAGTATTTT
few	TRBD2	TRBV11-3	TRBJ2-1	CASSLEAGGREQFF	TGTGCCAGCAGCTTAGAAGCGGGAGGGCGTGAGCAGTTCTTC
.	TRBD2	TRBV9	TRBJ2-3	CASARGGVITDTQYF	TGTGCCAGCGCCCGCGGGGGGGTAATCACAGATACGCAGTATTTT
.	.	TRBV7-2	TRBJ2-3	CASSFSGGTDTQYF	TGTGCCAGCAGCTTTTCGGGCGGCACAGATACGCAGTATTTT
.	.	TRBV9	TRBJ2-2	CASRSGTGELFF	TGTGCCAGCAGGTCCGGGACCGGGGAGCTGTTTTTT
.	TRBD2	TRBV2	TRBJ2-1	CASSDLAGGNEQFF	TGTGCCAGCAGTGATCTAGCGGGGGGCAATGAGCAGTTCTTC
.	TRBD1	TRBV7-2	TRBJ2-7	CASRPGTGAREQYF	TGTGCCAGCAGGCCCGGGACAGGGGCGCGAGAGCAGTACTTC
.	TRBD2	TRBV7-2	TRBJ2-7	CASSPRTSGFGEQYF	TGTGCCAGCAGCCCGAGGACTAGCGGGTTTGGCGAGCAGTACTTC
.	.	TRBV29-1	TRBJ1-1	CSVAIPGANTEAFF	TGCAGCGTTGCTATCCCCGGGGCCAACACTGAAGCTTTCTTT
.	TRBD1	TRBV7-9	TRBJ1-1	CASSPRTGNTEAFF	TGTGCCAGCAGCCCCCGGACAGGGAACACTGAAGCTTTCTTT
.	.	TRBV30	TRBJ1-3	CAWSVQTGNTIYF	TGTGCCTGGAGTGTACAGACTGGAAACACCATATATTTT
.	.	TRBV7-2	TRBJ2-1	CASSSGTRYNEQFF	TGTGCCAGCAGCTCAGGGACCCGGTACAATGAGCAGTTCTTC
.	.	TRBV6-4	TRBJ2-1	CASSDGLHNEQFF	TGTGCCAGCAGTGACGGCCTGCACAATGAGCAGTTCTTC
.	.	TRBV19	TRBJ1-1	CASGTGPEAFF	TGTGCCAGTGGAACAGGACCTGAAGCTTTCTTT
.	.	TRBV12-5	TRBJ1-5	CASGLVPDGSPRSNQPQHF	TGTGCTAGTGGTTTGGTACCCGATGGCAGCCCAAGGAGCAATCAGCCCCAGCATTTT
.	.	TRBV11-3	TRBJ2-7	CASSLYPYAQYF	TGTGCCAGCAGTCTGTACCCGTACGCGCAGTACTTC
.	TRBD1	TRBV6-5	TRBJ1-1	CASSPHIQGQGAFF	TGTGCCAGCAGTCCACACATACAGGGACAGGGAGCTTTCTTT
few	.	TRBV19	TRBJ1-5	CASNQGWEGGNQPQHF	TGTGCCAGTAATCAGGGATGGGAGGGGGGCAATCAGCCCCAGCATTTT
.	.	TRBV30	TRBJ1-5	CAWSVRWGSSNQPQHF	TGTGCCTGGAGTGTACGGTGGGGTTCTAGCAATCAGCCCCAGCATTTT
.	.	TRBV6-2/TRBV6-3	TRBJ1-2	CASSYSRGLNYGYTF	TGTGCCAGCAGTTACTCTCGGGGGCTTAACTATGGCTACACCTTC
.	.	TRBV4-1	TRBJ2-3	CASSQDWRSSTDTQYF	TGCGCCAGCAGCCAAGATTGGCGCTCTAGCACAGATACGCAGTATTTT
few	TRBD1	TRBV7-2	TRBJ1-5	CASSLQGGSNQPQHF	TGTGCCAGCAGTCTACAGGGGGGAAGCAATCAGCCCCAGCATTTT
.	TRBD2	TRBV27	TRBJ2-1	CASSLWGGGAYNEQFF	TGTGCCAGCAGTTTGTGGGGCGGGGGGGCCTACAATGAGCAGTTCTTC
.	TRBD1	TRBV6-2/TRBV6-3	TRBJ2-3	CASSFGGQGRRDTQYF	TGTGCCAGCAGTTTCGGGGGACAGGGCCGTCGGGATACGCAGTATTTT
.	.	TRBV20-1	TRBJ2-5	CSVGSWETQYF	TGCAGTGTTGGTAGTTGGGAGACCCAGTACTTC
.	.	TRBV27	TRBJ2-5	CASSPTRWARETQYF	TGTGCCAGCAGTCCGACTAGGTGGGCGAGAGAGACCCAGTACTTC
.	.	TRBV12-3/TRBV12-4	TRBJ2-6	CASSLGANVLTF	TGTGCCAGCAGTTTAGGGGCCAACGTCCTGACTTTC